The 15 T cell receptor beta chains below come from one sample, sequenced in a study of identical twins. Via MiXCR, TCRdb re-called the 5' RACE reads, giving one row per CDR3 protein. The table shows about 890,000 distinct CDR3 sequences, with 10% to 15% occurring only once. These records were also assigned to another study, of yellow fever vaccine responses in identical twins.

The sequencing input was PBMCs. All receptors come from a woman between 18 and 29 years old in good health.

This clonotype was detected ten times or more. The chain combines TRBV7-9 with TRBJ1-1; a possible D gene is TRBD1 (5 bases). The CDR3 has 15 residues. Germline-derived CDR1 and CDR2 are SEHNR and FQNEAQ (reference sequence). Trimming removed 1 base at V and 5 bases at J, with 14 bases between. The CDR3 DNA follows: TGTGCCAGCAGCTTAGTCTTAGGGGAAGTAACTGAAGCTTTCTTT. This gives the protein CASSLVLGEVTEAFF. The full variable domain, rest sourced from reference TRBV7-9 and TRBJ1-1, is DTGVSQNPRHKITKRGQNVTFRCDPISEHNRLYWYRQTLGQGPEFLTYFQNEAQLEKSRLLSDRFSAERPKGSFSTLEIQRTEQGDSAMYLCASSLVLGEVTEAFFGQGTRLTVV.

In its sample, this clonotype was seen many times. The J gene is TRBJ1-2, the V gene TRBV6-5, with 8 bases lining up with TRBD1. Trimming cost V 4 bases and J 6 bases; bases outside gene matches: 7. Germline V lookup: CDR1 MNHEY, CDR2 SVGAGI. CDR3 length equals 14 residues. The CDR3 loop is CASSFNRGKDGYTF. In DNA form, the CDR3 reads TGTGCCAGCAGTTTTAACAGGGGGAAAGATGGCTACACCTTC.

This clonotype was seen repeatedly, ten times or more. V is TRBV5-1 and J is TRBJ2-4; D uncertain. Per the germline V gene, CDR1 is SGHRS and CDR2 is YFSETQ. V lost 0 bases, J lost 6 bases, and 10 bases lay in between. The CDR3 runs to 14 residues. CDR3 sequence (DNA): TGCGCCAGCAGCTTGGAGGGCCAAGGAAACATTCAGTACTTC. It is translated as CASSLEGQGNIQYF.

This clonotype has only a few counts. This chain joins TRBV20-1 and TRBJ2-4; D unresolved. Germline-derived CDR1 and CDR2 are DFQATT and SNEGSKA (reference sequence). The V end was cut by 8 bases, the J end by 1 base, with 6 bases between. The CDR3 is made up of 11 amino acids. CDR3 coding DNA: TGCAGTACAGTTGCCAAAAACATTCAGTACTTC. Translating it yields CSTVAKNIQYF.

This clonotype has a handful of counts. The V call is TRBV7-2, the J call TRBJ2-3; the match to TRBD2 covers 7 bases. Trimming took 7 bases from V and 6 from J; bases not matched to a gene: 10. Germline V gene lookup returns CDR1 SGHTA and CDR2 FQGNSA. This CDR3 has 14 residues. CDR3 sequence: CASTKGNGGDTQYF. The CDR3 DNA reads TGTGCCAGCACCAAGGGCAACGGGGGGGATACGCAGTATTTT.

This chain links TRBV2 with TRBJ2-1; 12 bases are a match to TRBD1. With 8 bases clipped from V and 6 bases from J, the junction kept 8 bases outside the gene matches. The germline gives CDR1 SNHLY, CDR2 FYNNEI. This CDR3 contains 15 residues. The CDR3 sequence is CASGGTGGDSNEQFF. For the CDR3, the DNA is TGTGCCAGCGGGGGGACAGGGGGCGATAGCAATGAGCAGTTCTTC.

The J gene is TRBJ1-2, the V gene TRBV7-9; 7 nucleotides match TRBD1. V lost 5 bases, J lost 1 base, and 10 bases stayed unmatched. CDR1 SEHNR and CDR2 FQNEAQ come from the germline V gene (reference sequence). CDR3 length: 16 amino acids. CDR3 sequence: CASSPPSRQGNYGYTF. Here the CDR3 DNA reads TGTGCCAGCAGCCCCCCCAGTCGACAGGGTAACTATGGCTACACCTTC.

In its sample, this clonotype was seen many times. The chain has TRBV6-1 and TRBJ1-2, with 10 bases matching TRBD1. After removal of 6 bases from V and 8 bases from J, the junction contained 9 bases not matched to a gene. This CDR3 has 14 amino acids. In germline, CDR1 is MNHNS, CDR2 SASEGT. The CDR3 region has the DNA TGTGCCAGCAGCCCTACGGGACAGGGGTACGGCTACACCTTC. Translated: CASSPTGQGYGYTF.

The sample holds a few counts of this clonotype. This chain links TRBV5-1 with TRBJ1-1, with D possibly TRBD1 on 5 matching bases. The CDR3 is made up of 15 amino acids. V lost 1 base, J lost 5 bases, and 15 bases lay in between. Per germline, CDR1 SGHRS and CDR2 YFSETQ. CDR3 region: CASSLYQGTETEAFF. CDR3 sequence (DNA): TGCGCCAGCAGCTTGTATCAGGGAACGGAAACTGAAGCTTTCTTT. Based on the CDR3 plus reference TRBV5-1 and TRBJ1-1, the full variable domain is KAGVTQTPRYLIKTRGQQVTLSCSPISGHRSVSWYQQTPGQGLQFLFEYFSETQRNKGNFPGRFSGRQFSNSRSEMNVSTLELGDSALYLCASSLYQGTETEAFFGQGTRLTVV.

This clonotype occurred a few times. The chain is built from TRBV12-3 or TRBV12-4 and TRBJ2-3, with a possible D match to TRBD2 (5 bases). V lost 5 bases and J 1 base, leaving 13 bases between the germline ends. The CDR3 contains 15 residues. The CDR3 DNA sequence: TGTGCCAGCAGTCCCGCCTGGGGAGGCACAGATACGCAGTATTTT. It is translated as CASSPAWGGTDTQYF.

V and J are TRBV15 and TRBJ2-5, with 10 bases that match TRBD2. Germline V gene sequence: CDR1 LNHNV, CDR2 YYDKDF (reference sequence). V dropped 0 bases and J dropped 4; count of bases not matched to a gene: 8. This CDR3 comprises 17 residues. Here the CDR3 reads CATSRDSGGTFAETQYF. The DNA for the CDR3 is TGTGCCACCAGCAGAGATAGCGGGGGGACGTTTGCAGAGACCCAGTACTTC.

The chain employs TRBV3-1 and TRBJ2-7; a possible D gene is TRBD1 (5 bases). Trimming pared 1 base from V and 7 bases from J, leaving 17 bases between. This CDR3 has 15 amino acids. Germline V gene lookup returns CDR1 LGHDT and CDR2 YNNKEL (reference sequence). This CDR3 reads CASSQGPGLNSEQYF. In DNA form, the CDR3 reads TGTGCCAGCAGCCAAGGCCCAGGGCTCAATTCAGAGCAGTACTTC.

At least ten counts were recorded for this clonotype. V gene TRBV28 combines with J gene TRBJ2-3; TRBD2 might be the D (5 bases). V was pared by 5 bases and J by 2 bases, with 17 bases between. The CDR3 extends over 16 amino acids. Germline V CDR1 and CDR2: MDHEN, SYDVKM. The CDR3 sequence: CASSLRRTGYTDTQYF. The CDR3, as DNA: TGTGCCAGCAGTCTAAGGAGGACTGGATACACAGATACGCAGTATTTT.

V is TRBV20-1 and J is TRBJ2-7; a weak D match, TRBD1 (6 bases). This CDR3 has 13 amino acids. Germline V CDR1 and CDR2: DFQATT, SNEGSKA (reference sequence). V shed 5 bases and J shed 3 bases, with 14 bases lying between them. The CDR3 DNA reads TGCAGTGCTCGAACCGACAGGTACTACGAGCAGTACGTC. This sequence encodes CSARTDRYYEQYV.

The chain combines TRBV20-1 with TRBJ1-6, with 9 bases lining up with TRBD1. Trimming cost V 3 bases and J 5 bases; bases outside gene matches: 2. Per the germline V gene, CDR1 is DFQATT and CDR2 is SNEGSKA (reference sequence). The CDR3 runs to 14 residues. The CDR3 is CSASRDRDNSPLHF. The CDR3 bases are TGCAGTGCTAGCCGGGACAGGGATAATTCACCCCTCCACTTT.